The source of this T cell receptor beta chain is a study of breast tumors, draining lymph nodes, adjacent tissues. Study results and limitations: Compared with basal-like, luminal-like tumors shared significantly more repertoire with nontumor tissue. Tumors had less TCR diversity than lymph nodes, more than nontumor tissue. Tumor T cell lymph node origin was a supported hypothesis, not proven.

This clonotype showed up many times. The antigen is undetermined. TCRdb fed the multiplex PCR reads into MiXCR, producing one record per CDR3 protein. Here the sample spans 26,000 or so distinct CDR3 sequences, less than 25% being singletons. The sequence was collected from a female donor with breast cancer. Some clones in this sample may be carry-over from other donors' samples. Source material: breast tumor tissue.

CDR3 sequence (DNA): TGTGCCGGCCGCTCCGGAGGCCCCCTAACCGGGGAGCTGTTTTTT. This gives the protein CAGRSGGPLTGELFF. This rearrangement joins TRBV7-9 to TRBJ2-2; weak D call: TRBD2 (5 bases). Germline lookup yields CDR1 SEHNR and CDR2 FQNEAQ (reference sequence). Trimming took 11 bases from V and 5 from J, leaving 21 bases between them. This CDR3 has 15 residues.